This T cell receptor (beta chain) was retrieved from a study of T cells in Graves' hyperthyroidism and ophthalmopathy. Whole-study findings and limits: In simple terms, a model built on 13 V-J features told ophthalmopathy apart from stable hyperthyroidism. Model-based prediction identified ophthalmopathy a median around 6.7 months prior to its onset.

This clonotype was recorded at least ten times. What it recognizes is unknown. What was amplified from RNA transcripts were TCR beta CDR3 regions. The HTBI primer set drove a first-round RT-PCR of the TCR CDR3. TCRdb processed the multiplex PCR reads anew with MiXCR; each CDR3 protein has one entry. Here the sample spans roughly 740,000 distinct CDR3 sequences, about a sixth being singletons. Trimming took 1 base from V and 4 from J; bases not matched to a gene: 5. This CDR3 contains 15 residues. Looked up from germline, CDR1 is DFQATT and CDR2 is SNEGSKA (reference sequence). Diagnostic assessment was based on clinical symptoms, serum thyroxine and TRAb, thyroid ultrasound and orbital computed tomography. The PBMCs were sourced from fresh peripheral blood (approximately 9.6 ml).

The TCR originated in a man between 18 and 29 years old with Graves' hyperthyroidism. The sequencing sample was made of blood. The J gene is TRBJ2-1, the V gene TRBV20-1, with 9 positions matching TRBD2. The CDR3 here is CSARGTSGSYNEQFF. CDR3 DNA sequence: TGCAGTGCTAGAGGAACTAGCGGGTCTTACAATGAGCAGTTCTTC.